The source of this TCR beta chain is a study of monozygotic twins with inflammatory bowel disease (dated by TCRdb to between 2018 and 2020). Notes on the research overall: The complete study included 28 monozygotic twin pairs: 19 IBD-discordant Danish pairs and nine German pairs, of which four were IBD-concordant and five were IBD-discordant. Within discordant pairs, disease-associated traits were sought mainly by comparing IBD patients with their genetically identical healthy co-twins. Each individual had, on average, about 151 000 unique TCRalpha sequences and 181 000 unique TCRbeta sequences available for analysis. Study-wide findings and limitations: Measured by the inverse Simpson index, TCRbeta repertoire diversity was lower in IBD patients than in their healthy co-twins. Fewer clonotypes were shared with other individuals by IBD patients than by healthy twins, most markedly in patients showing signs of disease activity. No single strong signal or clonotype linked to IBD turned up in the results, so the idea that one exists was not supported. No difference in repertoire similarity was observed between concordant and discordant twins, possibly owing to limited statistical power. Distinction between different T cell subtypes could not be achieved in the analysis. Because patients were on differing immunosuppressive treatments, the repertoires may have picked up extra background noise and inter-individual variability.

Libraries were built with 5' RACE. Preparation of each TCR library used roughly 3,300 ng of total RNA. For each sample, cDNA synthesis was carried out in eight separate reactions using SMARTScribe reverse transcriptase. During cDNA synthesis, unique molecular identifiers containing a 6-nucleotide sample barcode were introduced by template switching. Amplification of TCRalpha and TCRbeta cDNA involved two nested PCRs of 16 and 9 cycles, and each PCR was followed by bead purification. Before amplification, the cDNA was treated with uracil DNA-glycosylase and purified using the QIAquick PCR purification kit. The second PCR was the step at which Illumina TruSeq-compatible adapters and sample-specific barcodes were added. TapeStation and Qubit were used to check library quality and concentration, and 4 to 6.5 ng of each library went into the pool. Sequencing of pooled libraries was carried out on an Illumina HiSeq2500 single-index Rapid Run using 2 x 100 bp reads and custom sequencing primers. In the original analysis: MiGEC version 1.2.6 was used for UMI-based consensus assembly to correct PCR and sequencing errors. V(D)J alignment, clonotype assembly and CDR3 extraction were performed with MiXCR version 2.1.1. Gene usage, clonotype sharing and MAIT/NKT TCR abundance were normalised by analysing the top 1000, 10 000 and 20 000 clonotypes per sample. Diversity was computed as the inverse Simpson index with the vegan R package after downsampling to 27 000 UMIs. Statistical testing used paired Mann-Whitney U tests on the discordant twin pairs and applied Benjamini-Hochberg correction for multiple testing. Once TCRdb had reprocessed the reads, it stored one entry per CDR3 protein sequence and supplied no DNA. For this entry, the V and J calls and clone size follow TCRdb and not the study's own pipeline. The sample table holds about 330,000 distinct CDR3 sequences. The ten largest clones take up 2% to 2.5% of the sample.

Details on this clonotype: Its antigen has not been determined.

The CDR3, from cysteine to phenylalanine, totals 15 residues. The protein alone is recorded here. As encoded in the germline V gene (reference sequence), CDR1 is SEHNR while CDR2 is FQNEAQ. From each donor, a roughly 2.7 ml peripheral blood sample was collected into PAXgene tubes and kept at -80 degrees C. Without any T cell sorting, total RNA was extracted from whole blood using the PAXgene blood miRNA kit on an automated QIAcube. Deep TCRalpha and TCRbeta repertoire profiling with unique molecular barcoding was performed on peripheral blood of monozygotic twin pairs concordant or discordant for inflammatory bowel disease. Smoking habits were recorded for all twin pairs, and each individual was classified as a current, former or never smoker.

The receptor comes from a human donor with ulcerative colitis or Crohn's disease, or a healthy co-twin of an affected twin (not recorded which). The sample comprised blood. The chain joins TRBV7-9 to TRBJ2-1. CDR3 protein: CASSLMLSSYNEQFF.